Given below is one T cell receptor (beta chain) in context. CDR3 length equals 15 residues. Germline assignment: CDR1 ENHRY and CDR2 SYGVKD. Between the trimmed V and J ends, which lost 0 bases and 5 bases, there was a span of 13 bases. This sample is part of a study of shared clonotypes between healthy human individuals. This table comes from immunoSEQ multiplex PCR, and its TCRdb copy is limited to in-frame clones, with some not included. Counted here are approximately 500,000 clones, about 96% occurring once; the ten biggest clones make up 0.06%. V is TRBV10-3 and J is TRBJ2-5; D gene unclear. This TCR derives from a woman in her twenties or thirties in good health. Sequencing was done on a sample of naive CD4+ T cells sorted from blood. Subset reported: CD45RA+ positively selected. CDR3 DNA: TGTGCCATCAGTGAGTCATGGCTGGCTGAGGAGACCCAGTACTTC. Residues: CAISESWLAEETQYF.